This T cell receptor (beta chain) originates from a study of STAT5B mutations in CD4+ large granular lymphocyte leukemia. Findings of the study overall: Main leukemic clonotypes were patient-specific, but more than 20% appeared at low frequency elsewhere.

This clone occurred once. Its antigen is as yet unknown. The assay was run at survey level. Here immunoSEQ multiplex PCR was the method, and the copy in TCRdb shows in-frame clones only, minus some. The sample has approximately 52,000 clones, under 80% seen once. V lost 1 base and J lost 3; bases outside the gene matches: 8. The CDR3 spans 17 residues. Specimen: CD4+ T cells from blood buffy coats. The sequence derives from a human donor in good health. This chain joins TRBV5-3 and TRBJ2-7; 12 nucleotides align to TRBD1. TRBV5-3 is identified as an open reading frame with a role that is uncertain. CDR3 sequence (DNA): TGTGCCAGAAGCTTGACGGGACAGGGGGCGCCCCACTACGAGCAGTACGTC. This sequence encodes CARSLTGQGAPHYEQYV.